A single sample gave rise to the 27 T cell receptor beta chains below, sequenced in a study of blood T cells in healthy people across ages. The second PCR ran roughly 7 to 11 cycles with a sample-barcoded 5' primer and J-beta primers. MiXCR, applied by TCRdb to the 5' RACE reads, yields one record per CDR3 protein. The sample carries over 1,500,000 distinct CDR3 sequences, 35% to 50% recorded once. The sequencing sample was made of blood. The receptors originated from a human donor in good health.

V usage is TRBV6-1 and J usage is TRBJ2-1, with TRBD2 matching over 8 bases. Trimming at V came to 7 bases and at J to 0 bases, leaving 14 bases not matched to a gene. Germline values: CDR1 MNHNS, CDR2 SASEGT. The CDR3 extends over 18 amino acids. This CDR3 is CASMKRGLQLSSYNEQFF. DNA for the CDR3: TGTGCCAGCATGAAGCGGGGGCTCCAACTAAGCTCCTACAATGAGCAGTTCTTC.

The chain couples TRBV2 to TRBJ2-3; D unresolved. This CDR3 spans 13 amino acids. The V and J ends lost 1 base and 5 bases respectively, with 7 bases between them. Germline values: CDR1 SNHLY, CDR2 FYNNEI. CDR3 in amino acids: CASSEDEEDTQYF. Written as DNA, the CDR3 is TGTGCCAGCAGTGAAGACGAGGAAGATACGCAGTATTTT.

This clonotype was detected a few times. The gene calls are TRBV9 and TRBJ1-2; 8 bases are shared with TRBD1. Trimming at V came to 3 bases and at J to 4 bases, leaving 8 bases not matched to a gene. The CDR3 extends over 15 amino acids. CDR1 and CDR2 (germline): SGDLS, YYNGEE. The CDR3 loop is CASSASGQAIYGYTF. In DNA form, the CDR3 reads TGTGCCAGCAGCGCCTCGGGACAGGCCATCTATGGCTACACCTTC.

The rearrangement joins TRBV4-2 to TRBJ2-1; no clear D gene. Trimming removed 5 bases at V and 0 bases at J, with 11 bases between. Germline V gives CDR1 LGHNA, CDR2 YNFKEQ. The CDR3 totals 15 residues. CDR3 DNA: TGTGCCAGCAGCGGTTGGGCCAACTCCTACAATGAGCAGTTCTTC. It codes for CASSGWANSYNEQFF.

This clonotype was counted only a few times. The junction and the germline gene differ at one end; a read error may be behind it. V gene TRBV7-3 combines with J gene TRBJ1-1; D not certain. This CDR3 has 13 amino acids. Germline V lookup: CDR1 SGHTA, CDR2 FQGTGA. DNA of the CDR3: TGTGCCGGCAGCTTACAGCATGGGGTTGAAGCTTTCTTT. Translating gives CAGSLQHGVEAFF.

This clonotype was recorded a few times. The gene calls are TRBV9 and TRBJ1-2; the D gene is possibly TRBD1 (5 bases). Between the trimmed V and J ends, which lost 4 bases and 0 bases, there was a span of 10 bases. Germline V gives CDR1 SGDLS, CDR2 YYNGEE. The CDR3 is made up of 14 amino acids. The CDR3 spells CASSTTTANYGYTF. The CDR3, as DNA: TGTGCCAGCAGCACAACGACAGCTAACTATGGCTACACCTTC.

The rearrangement uses TRBV7-6 and TRBJ2-1; D might be TRBD1 (7 bases). Trimming pared 7 bases from V and 7 bases from J, leaving 20 bases between. The V gene's germline CDR1 is SGHVS and CDR2 FNYEAQ. This CDR3 has 15 residues. The CDR3, as DNA: TGTGCCAGCACTCAGGGGGGATCCCTACAGAATGAGCAGTTCTTC. Encoded protein: CASTQGGSLQNEQFF.

The chain is built from TRBV27 and TRBJ2-7, with 13 bases aligning to TRBD2. Germline lookup yields CDR1 MNHEY and CDR2 SMNVEV (reference sequence). With 2 bases clipped from V and 2 bases from J, the junction kept 3 bases outside the gene matches. This CDR3 comprises 16 residues. The CDR3 nucleotides read TGTGCCAGCAGTTTAATACTAGCGGGGGGGCCCTACGAGCAGTACTTC. The encoded protein is CASSLILAGGPYEQYF.

In this sample, this clonotype turned up a few times. This chain joins TRBV20-1 and TRBJ1-6, with unresolved D. Trimming cost V 6 bases and J 9 bases, with 15 bases left between them. The germline V gene encodes CDR1 DFQATT and CDR2 SNEGSKA (reference sequence). This CDR3 is 13 amino acids long. For the CDR3, the DNA is TGCAGTGCGTCCCGGGTCTCCGGTTCACCCCTCCACTTT. Protein product: CSASRVSGSPLHF.

This clonotype was counted a few times. V usage is TRBV7-9 and J usage is TRBJ2-4; either TRBD1 or TRBD2 may supply D (5 bases each). With 0 bases removed from V and 0 bases from J, the gap between germline ends came to 9 bases. The V gene's germline CDR1 is SEHNR and CDR2 FQNEAQ (reference sequence). The CDR3 is 16 amino acids. Here the CDR3 reads CASSLAGDLAKNIQYF. The CDR3 DNA follows: TGTGCCAGCAGCTTAGCGGGGGATTTAGCCAAAAACATTCAGTACTTC.

This clonotype was found once. The V gene is TRBV7-6, the J gene TRBJ1-5, with 7 bases identical to TRBD1. With 3 bases clipped from V and 2 bases from J, the junction kept 4 bases outside the gene matches. In germline, CDR1 is SGHVS, CDR2 FNYEAQ. CDR3 size: 15 residues. Written as DNA, the CDR3 is TGTGCCAGCAGCTTCACAGGGGAGGGCAATCAGCCCCAGCATTTT. Protein product: CASSFTGEGNQPQHF.

In this sample, this clonotype turned up a few times. V gene TRBV18 combines with J gene TRBJ2-7; 7 nucleotides line up with TRBD2. The junction had 2 bases not matched to a gene; V was cut back by 5 bases and J by 7 bases. Per germline, CDR1 KGHSH and CDR2 LQKENI. The CDR3 runs 11 residues. The CDR3 coding sequence is TGTGCCAGCTCAAGGCGGGAGGAGCAGTACTTC. It is translated as CASSRREEQYF.

The chain joins TRBV5-1 to TRBJ2-5, with D possibly TRBD1 on 5 matching bases. The J call could be wrong; TRBJ2-7 is a better fit for the DNA end. Germline V lookup: CDR1 SGHRS, CDR2 YFSETQ. This CDR3 region has 15 residues. As DNA, the CDR3 is TGCGCCAGCACCGGAACACGACAGCCCGGCTACGAGCAGTACTTC. Residues: CASTGTRQPGYEQYF.

V is TRBV20-1 and J is TRBJ2-2; TRBD2 agrees at 7 bases. Germline CDR1 reads DFQATT; CDR2 reads SNEGSKA (reference sequence). The CDR3 length is 15 residues. Trimming removed 5 bases from V and 3 bases from J; junction bases left unmatched: 9. The CDR3 spells CSAPGLVGDTGELFF. The CDR3 DNA is TGCAGTGCTCCTGGACTAGTCGGGGACACCGGGGAGCTGTTTTTT.

On this clonotype itself: The junction and the germline gene differ at one end; a read error may be behind it. The CDR3 bases are TGTGCCAGCAGTCAAGCGCCACAGGGGGCGGATGGCTACACCTTC. Its translation is CASSQAPQGADGYTF. The chain uses TRBV6-1 and TRBJ1-2, with TRBD1 matching 9 bases. CDR1 is MNHNS and CDR2 is SASEGT in the germline V gene. CDR3 length equals 15 residues.

This clonotype turned up a few times. The chain has TRBV15 and TRBJ1-5; no definite D call. Per germline, CDR1 LNHNV and CDR2 YYDKDF (reference sequence). V was cut by 1 base and J by 7 bases, with 11 bases left in between. This CDR3 is 14 amino acids long. In DNA, the CDR3 is TGTGCCACCAGCAGAGGTCAGGTAAAACAGCCCCAGCATTTT. Translation: CATSRGQVKQPQHF.

The chain uses TRBV20-1 and TRBJ1-3; perhaps TRBD1 as D (5 bases). CDR3 size: 15 residues. Trimming removed 3 bases from V and 0 bases from J, with 12 bases in between. Germline V gives CDR1 DFQATT, CDR2 SNEGSKA (reference sequence). CDR3 in DNA: TGCAGTGCTAGGCCTCCGGGGGGCTCTGGAAACACCATATATTTT. Its translation: CSARPPGGSGNTIYF.

V gene TRBV12-3 or TRBV12-4 combines with J gene TRBJ1-2, with D unclear. Trimming shortened V by 1 base and J by 8 bases, and 14 bases separated the two germline ends. CDR3 size: 14 residues. The CDR3 here is CASSLGAGVNGYTF. In DNA form, the CDR3 reads TGTGCCAGCAGTTTAGGGGCTGGGGTGAACGGCTACACCTTC.

This chain links TRBV10-3 with TRBJ2-1; D is undetermined. The CDR3 runs 18 residues. Trimming pared 2 bases from V and 0 bases from J, leaving 17 bases between. In germline, CDR1 is ENHRY, CDR2 SYGVKD. The CDR3 nucleotides read TGTGCCATCAGTGAGCAAGGACGGCGTACACCCTCCTACAATGAGCAGTTCTTC. Its protein is CAISEQGRRTPSYNEQFF.

V usage is TRBV28 and J usage is TRBJ2-7; D remains unclear. Trimming stripped 6 bases from V and 2 bases from J, with 11 bases between. CDR1 is MDHEN and CDR2 is SYDVKM in the germline V gene. This CDR3 has 13 amino acids. The DNA for the CDR3 is TGTGCCAGCAGCCAGAAGCCTACCTACGAGCAGTACTTC. Encoded protein: CASSQKPTYEQYF.

A few counts support this clonotype. J is TRBJ2-1 and V is TRBV6-1, with 7 positions matching TRBD2. The CDR3 length is 15 residues. Trimming cost V 8 bases and J 13 bases; bases outside gene matches: 20. The V gene's germline CDR1 is MNHNS and CDR2 SASEGT. The CDR3 loop reads CASSPGIKVRETQFF. The CDR3 nucleotides are TGTGCCAGCTCTCCAGGGATAAAGGTGCGGGAGACCCAGTTCTTC.

This chain links TRBV5-1 with TRBJ2-1, with D tentatively TRBD2 (6 bases). Germline-derived CDR1 and CDR2 are SGHRS and YFSETQ. The CDR3 is 17 residues long. Trimming left V 0 bases short and J 4 bases short, with 17 bases between. The CDR3 region is CASSLGLGGVMYNEQFF. Here the CDR3 DNA reads TGCGCCAGCAGCTTGGGGCTGGGGGGTGTTATGTACAATGAGCAGTTCTTC.

The chain links TRBV7-2 to TRBJ2-3, with D hard to call. CDR3 length: 15 amino acids. V gave up 5 bases and J gave up 2 bases, with 14 bases separating them. Germline CDR1 reads SGHTA; CDR2 reads FQGNSA. CDR3 DNA sequence: TGTGCCAGCAGCCGTCTTAGTGGTCCCACAGATACGCAGTATTTT. Encoded protein: CASSRLSGPTDTQYF.

The sample holds a few counts of this clonotype. The chain has TRBV20-1 and TRBJ2-1; D is possibly TRBD1 (5 bases). The ends were cut back, 1 base at V and 1 base at J, with 17 bases in the middle. Germline assignment: CDR1 DFQATT and CDR2 SNEGSKA (reference sequence). The CDR3 covers 17 residues. CDR3 DNA sequence: TGCAGTGCTAGAGGTCGTTTAGGGGAAAGGTCCTACAATGAGCAGTTCTTC. It translates to CSARGRLGERSYNEQFF.

About this clonotype itself: One junction end disagrees with the germline gene, perhaps due to a read error. V and J are TRBV7-9 and TRBJ2-5; tentatively, D is TRBD1 or TRBD2 (5 bases each). Germline-derived CDR1 and CDR2 are SEHNR and FQNEAQ (reference sequence). This CDR3 region has 16 residues. Here the CDR3 reads CASGFSSGTAEETQYF. The CDR3 coding sequence is TGTGCCAGCGGCTTCAGCTCCGGGACCGCAGAAGAGACCCAGTACTTC. Supplemented by reference TRBV7-9 and TRBJ2-5, the full variable domain reads DTGVSQNPRHKITKRGQNVTFRCDPISEHNRLYWYRQTLGQGPEFLTYFQNEAQLEKSRLLSDRFSAERPKGSFSTLEIQRTEQGDSAMYLCASGFSSGTAEETQYFGPGTRLLVL.

The chain recombines TRBV7-9 with TRBJ1-2, with 8 bases matching TRBD1. The CDR3 is 14 residues long. V dropped 5 bases and J dropped 5; count of bases not matched to a gene: 7. Germline V gene sequence: CDR1 SEHNR, CDR2 FQNEAQ (reference sequence). CDR3 region: CASSPTGGAYGYTF. The CDR3 DNA reads TGTGCCAGCAGCCCCACAGGGGGAGCTTATGGCTACACCTTC.

The J gene is TRBJ1-2, the V gene TRBV29-1, with D possibly TRBD1 on 5 matching bases. The CDR3 contains 12 residues. Looked up from germline, CDR1 is SQVTM and CDR2 is ANQGSEA. Trimming removed 5 bases at V and 4 bases at J, with 11 bases between. CDR3 DNA: TGCAGCGTTCTAGGGGACGGCTATGGCTACACCTTC. This codes for CSVLGDGYGYTF.